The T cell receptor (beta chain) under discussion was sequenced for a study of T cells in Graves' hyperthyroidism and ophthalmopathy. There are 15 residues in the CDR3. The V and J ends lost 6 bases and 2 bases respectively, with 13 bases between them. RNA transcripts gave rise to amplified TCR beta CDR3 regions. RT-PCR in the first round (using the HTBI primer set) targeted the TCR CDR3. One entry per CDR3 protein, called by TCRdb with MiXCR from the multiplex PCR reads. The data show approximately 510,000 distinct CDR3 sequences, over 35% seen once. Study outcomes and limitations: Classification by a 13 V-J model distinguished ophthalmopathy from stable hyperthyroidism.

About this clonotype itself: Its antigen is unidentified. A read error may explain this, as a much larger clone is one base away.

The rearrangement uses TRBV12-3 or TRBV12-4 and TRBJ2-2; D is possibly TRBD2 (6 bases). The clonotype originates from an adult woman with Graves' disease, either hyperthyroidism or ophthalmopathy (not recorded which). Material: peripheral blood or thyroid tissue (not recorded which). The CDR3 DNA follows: TGTGCCAGCAGCCAGGGACTGTCTAACACCGGGGAGCTGTTTTTT. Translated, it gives CASSQGLSNTGELFF.